This T cell receptor beta chain was identified in a study of OX40 agonist ivuxolimab in advanced cancers. As for the study in general: Dose-escalation patients' cancers were hepatocellular carcinoma, melanoma, renal cell or head and neck cancer. A history of anti-PD-1, anti-PD-L1 or anti-CTLA-4 therapy was acceptable, and 30% to 45% had some.

Assay: immunoSEQ multiplex PCR; the TCRdb copy retains only in-frame clones and omits some. The sample holds more than 65,000 clones, approximately 78% seen once. Germline V gene data show CDR1 as LNHNV and CDR2 as YYDKDF (reference sequence). Trimming left V 3 bases short and J 2 bases short, with 14 bases between. The CDR3 is made up of 16 amino acids. The V gene is TRBV15, the J gene TRBJ2-1; D remains ambiguous. This clonotype was obtained from an adult with an advanced solid tumor such as melanoma, head and neck, liver or kidney cancer. Sequenced material: CD4+ or CD8+ T cells sorted from blood, taken in a trial of the OX40 agonist ivuxolimab. The CDR3 DNA reads as TGTGCCACCAGCAGGACCCAAAGGAACCCCTACAATGAGCAGTTCTTC. Translation gives CATSRTQRNPYNEQFF.